Given below is one T cell receptor (beta chain) in context. The antigen is not known. The record originates from a study of regulatory T cells in long-lasting Graves disease. As for time point: persistent/refractory GD, antithyroid drugs over 5 years with positive TRAb. PBMCs provided the RNA from which the TCR library was made. In each case, Graves' disease was diagnosed per American Thyroid Association guidelines. An endocrinology department in Xi'an, China, supplied the patients. To make TCR beta libraries, researchers used iRepertoire HTBI primers and Arm-PCR of CDR3 regions. TCRdb analysed the multiplex PCR reads with MiXCR anew, one entry per CDR3 protein. Here the sample spans 350,000 to 450,000 distinct CDR3 sequences, under 25% being singletons. Study-wide results and limits: More public clonotypes were shared by persistent patients (2,741) than by new patients (roughly 970).

V lost 2 bases to trimming and J lost 1 base; unmatched junction nucleotides: 1. This CDR3 comprises 14 residues. In germline, CDR1 is MNHEY, CDR2 SVGAGI. Sequenced here: peripheral blood mononuclear cells (PBMCs), sampled when the disease was refractory, from a patient treated with antithyroid drugs. The TCR comes from a female donor with Graves disease. This chain uses TRBV6-5 with TRBJ2-7; TRBD2 aligns across 8 bases. The CDR3, as DNA: TGTGCCAGCAGTTACCGGGGGGGATCCTACGAGCAGTACTTC. It yields the protein CASSYRGGSYEQYF.